This TCR beta chain was profiled in a study of blood T cell repertoires in COVID-19. At the level of the study: T cells, B-cell-depleted T cells, or PBMCs supplied cDNA or gDNA.

Per the original methods: Cell counts per sample came from amplifying reference gene primers. TCRdb's table, derived via immunoSEQ multiplex PCR, lists solely in-frame clones and lacks some. The V and J calls and the clone size are those of that table, but D and trimming were determined from the DNA. The table includes 50,000 to 60,000 clones, 80% to 85% detected once. V was pared by 9 bases and J by 7 bases, with 14 bases of the junction left unmatched. The germline V gene has CDR1 WSHSY and CDR2 SAAADI. The CDR3 loop spans 15 amino acids. The V gene is TRBV10-2, the J gene TRBJ1-2; 10 bases map to TRBD1. What was sequenced was peripheral blood. The source is a human donor in a cohort sampled during active or convalescent COVID-19. CDR3 region: CASSPSKGTGVGYTF. The CDR3 DNA follows: TGCGCCAGTAGCCCCTCTAAGGGGACAGGGGTTGGCTACACCTTC.